The entry that follows covers one T cell receptor (beta chain) sequence. These data belong to a study of blood T cell repertoires in COVID-19. Repertoires were generated with immunoSEQ multiplex PCR, while TCRdb's copy carries only in-frame clones and drops some. Among 200,000 to 250,000 clones listed, approximately 91% were seen once. From germline, CDR1 is KGHSH and CDR2 LQKENI. Trimming cost V 3 bases and J 2 bases, with 4 bases left between them. The CDR3 is 12 amino acids. The clonotype was recovered from a woman aged 60-75 years with acute or convalescent COVID-19. The gene calls are TRBV18 and TRBJ2-5; D unresolved. Source material: peripheral blood. CDR3 sequence reads: CASSPKQETQYF. The DNA for the CDR3 is TGTGCCAGCTCACCTAAACAAGAGACCCAGTACTTC.